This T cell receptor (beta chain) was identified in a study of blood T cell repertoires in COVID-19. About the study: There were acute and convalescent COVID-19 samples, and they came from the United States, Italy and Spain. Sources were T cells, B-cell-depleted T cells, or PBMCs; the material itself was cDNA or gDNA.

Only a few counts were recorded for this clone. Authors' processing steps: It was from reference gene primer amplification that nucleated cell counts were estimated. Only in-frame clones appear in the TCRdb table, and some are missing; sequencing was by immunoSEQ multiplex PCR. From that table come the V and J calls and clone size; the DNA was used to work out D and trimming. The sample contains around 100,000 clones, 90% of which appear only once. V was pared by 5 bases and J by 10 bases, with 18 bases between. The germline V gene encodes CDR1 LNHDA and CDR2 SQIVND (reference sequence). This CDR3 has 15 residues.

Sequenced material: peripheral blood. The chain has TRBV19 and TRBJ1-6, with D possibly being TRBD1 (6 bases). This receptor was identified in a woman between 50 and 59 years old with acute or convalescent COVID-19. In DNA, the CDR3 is TGTGCCAGTAGTTTCCAACAGGGATGGGGCTCACCCCTCCACTTT. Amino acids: CASSFQQGWGSPLHF.